These T cell receptor beta chains were read from a single sample in a study of blood T cell repertoires in COVID-19. The repertoire was sequenced with immunoSEQ multiplex PCR; TCRdb's copy has only in-frame clones and lacks some. The sample includes roughly 100,000 clones, approximately 88% of them seen just once. The sequencing sample was made of peripheral blood. The receptors were gathered from a woman in her sixties or seventies with acute or convalescent COVID-19. Both conserved end residues are trimmed from each CDR3. Each record gives: V gene, J gene, CDR3 protein.

v_gene: TRBV12-3/TRBV12-4
j_gene: TRBJ2-1
CDR3aa: ASRSTLANEQF

v_gene: TRBV5-1
j_gene: TRBJ1-5
CDR3aa: ASSWDSPDQPQH

v_gene: TRBV6-5
j_gene: TRBJ2-2
CDR3aa: ASRDRGPGAGELF

v_gene: TRBV28
j_gene: TRBJ1-1
CDR3aa: ASSLPPGNTEAF

v_gene: TRBV29-1
j_gene: TRBJ1-6
CDR3aa: SALTAYNSPLH

v_gene: TRBV10-2
j_gene: TRBJ1-6
CDR3aa: ASSESGTGTPSPLH

v_gene: TRBV6-1
j_gene: TRBJ1-2
CDR3aa: ASSEVGQELYGYT

v_gene: TRBV11-3
j_gene: TRBJ1-6
CDR3aa: ASSSPGQGNSPLH

v_gene: TRBV3-1/TRBV3-2
j_gene: TRBJ2-1
CDR3aa: ASSQDGWTNEQF

v_gene: TRBV10-3
j_gene: TRBJ1-2
CDR3aa: AISEIQGANYGYT

v_gene: TRBV9
j_gene: TRBJ2-5
CDR3aa: ASSVDQPGETQY

v_gene: TRBV4-1
j_gene: TRBJ2-1
CDR3aa: ASSQDGRGRYNEQF

v_gene: TRBV6-5
j_gene: TRBJ1-2
CDR3aa: ASRVGTGDGYT

v_gene: TRBV19
j_gene: TRBJ2-1
CDR3aa: ASSSRDRSHRFTSYNEQF

v_gene: TRBV6-5
j_gene: TRBJ1-1
CDR3aa: AVTGFAEAF

v_gene: TRBV20-1
j_gene: TRBJ2-1
CDR3aa: SASLGLFISHSEQF

v_gene: TRBV10-3
j_gene: TRBJ1-2
CDR3aa: AILPMDRGSYGYT

v_gene: TRBV2
j_gene: TRBJ1-6
CDR3aa: ASSGRGNSPLH

v_gene: TRBV27
j_gene: TRBJ1-4
CDR3aa: ASGSQGTNEKLF

v_gene: TRBV5-1
j_gene: TRBJ2-2
CDR3aa: ASSPGTSGIGGELF

v_gene: TRBV29-1
j_gene: TRBJ2-5
CDR3aa: SVAGQVLQETQY

v_gene: TRBV6-5
j_gene: TRBJ1-1
CDR3aa: AISDTRATEAF